A selection of T cell receptor beta chains follows, all from one sample in a study of T cell changes during pregnancy in multiple sclerosis. Generated by immunoSEQ multiplex PCR, the TCRdb table keeps only in-frame clones and is missing some. The sample consists of roughly 68,000 clones, roughly 94% of them appearing once. Material: peripheral blood, obtained in the second trimester of pregnancy. The origin of the receptors is a female donor in good health, enrolled as a control in a pregnancy study. CDR3s include the opening cysteine and the closing phenylalanine or tryptophan. A D gene is named only where the DNA matches it firmly. Size tells how often a clone was seen (once, few, many) or the class of an expanded clone, and some rows leave it out.

>TRBV5-5|few|TRBD2|TRBJ2-7
CASSAPGLVYEQYF
TGTGCCAGCAGTGCCCCGGGACTAGTGTACGAGCAGTACTTC
>TRBV9|.|.|TRBJ2-3
CASSQDSYTDTQYF
TGTGCCAGCAGCCAGGACTCTTACACAGATACGCAGTATTTT
>TRBV11-2|.|TRBD1|TRBJ1-2
CASSFNPGQGAEGYTF
TGTGCCAGCAGCTTCAACCCGGGACAGGGGGCAGAGGGCTACACCTTC
>TRBV7-2|.|.|TRBJ2-1
CASTPNRRGEQFF
TGTGCCAGCACCCCCAACAGGCGGGGTGAGCAGTTCTTC
>TRBV28|.|.|TRBJ2-3
CASTSTRPTDTQYF
TGTGCCAGCACCTCGACACGGCCCACAGATACGCAGTATTTT
>TRBV18|.|.|TRBJ1-1
CASSPHNMVQGTEAFF
TGTGCCAGCTCACCACATAATATGGTTCAGGGGACTGAAGCTTTCTTT
>TRBV5-1|.|.|TRBJ2-7
CASSLTPPSPEQYF
TGCGCCAGCAGCTTGACTCCGCCGTCTCCCGAGCAGTACTTC
>TRBV27|.|.|TRBJ2-1
CASSLQTMSYNEQFF
TGTGCCAGCAGCCTACAGACAATGTCCTACAATGAGCAGTTCTTC
>TRBV19|.|.|TRBJ1-2
CASREGVFYGYTF
TGTGCCAGCCGGGAGGGAGTCTTCTATGGCTACACCTTC
>TRBV28|.|TRBD1|TRBJ2-1
CASRPTGGGNEQFF
TGTGCCAGCAGACCGACAGGGGGCGGGAATGAGCAGTTCTTC
>TRBV4-1|.|.|TRBJ2-3
CASSQDARDTDTQYF
TGCGCCAGCAGCCAAGACGCGCGGGACACAGATACGCAGTATTTT
>TRBV5-4|.|TRBD1|TRBJ1-5
CASSSGQGDQPQHF
TGTGCCAGCAGCTCTGGACAGGGAGATCAGCCCCAGCATTTT
>TRBV29-1|once|.|TRBJ2-3
CSVEDGGAHTDTQYF
TGCAGCGTTGAAGACGGGGGAGCCCACACAGATACGCAGTATTTT
>TRBV11-2|.|.|TRBJ1-1
CASSNYLRTEAFF
TGTGCCAGCTCCAACTACTTGCGCACTGAAGCTTTCTTT
>TRBV7-9|.|TRBD1|TRBJ1-5
CASSFGQGPNQPQHF
TGTGCCAGCAGCTTCGGACAGGGACCGAATCAGCCCCAGCATTTT
>TRBV7-9|.|.|TRBJ2-7
CASTVYSGGNEQYF
TGTGCCAGCACCGTATACAGCGGTGGAAACGAGCAGTACTTC
>TRBV5-1|.|TRBD2|TRBJ2-1
CASSPRLAGVADEQFF
TGCGCCAGCAGCCCAAGACTAGCGGGAGTAGCTGATGAGCAGTTCTTC
>TRBV18|once|TRBD1|TRBJ2-7
CASSTTGKGSEQYF
TGTGCCAGCTCAACGACAGGGAAAGGCTCCGAGCAGTACTTC
>TRBV7-3|.|TRBD1|TRBJ2-1
CASSFGTAYNEQFF
TGTGCCAGCAGCTTCGGGACAGCCTACAATGAGCAGTTCTTC
>TRBV27|.|TRBD1|TRBJ2-3
CASPDRGQDTDTQYF
TGTGCCAGTCCCGACAGGGGGCAGGACACAGATACGCAGTATTTT
>TRBV9|.|.|TRBJ2-7
CASSRTGTGTYEQYF
TGTGCCAGCAGCAGAACCGGGACTGGGACCTACGAGCAGTACTTC
>TRBV5-6|.|TRBD1|TRBJ2-7
CASSVWGQGSSYEQYF
TGTGCCAGCAGCGTTTGGGGACAGGGGAGCTCCTACGAGCAGTACTTC
>TRBV5-1|few|TRBD2|TRBJ2-3
CASSLGGGSPTDTQYF
TGCGCCAGCAGCTTGGGAGGCGGGAGCCCCACAGATACGCAGTATTTT
>TRBV28|.|.|TRBJ2-7
CASSSGGGSEQYF
TGTGCCAGCAGTTCAGGGGGAGGAAGCGAGCAGTACTTC
>TRBV18|.|.|TRBJ2-7
CASSPQDREGLYEQYF
TGTGCCAGCTCACCCCAGGACAGGGAGGGGTTATACGAGCAGTACTTC
>TRBV6-6|.|TRBD2|TRBJ2-7
CASLQKAGAAYEQYF
TGTGCCAGCTTACAAAAGGCGGGAGCCGCCTACGAGCAGTACTTC
>TRBV28|.|.|TRBJ2-5
CASTVRVQETQYF
TGTGCCAGCACCGTCCGGGTCCAAGAGACCCAGTACTTC
>TRBV2|.|.|TRBJ2-5
CASSMTRWGETQYF
TGTGCCAGCAGCATGACTAGGTGGGGAGAGACCCAGTACTTC
>TRBV10-3|.|.|TRBJ1-5
CAISRDKYSNQPQHF
TGTGCCATCAGTCGGGACAAGTATAGCAATCAGCCCCAGCATTTT
>TRBV15|.|.|TRBJ1-2
CATSRDRQVYGYTF
TGTGCCACCAGCAGAGACCGACAGGTCTATGGCTACACCTTC
>TRBV6-5|.|.|TRBJ1-1
CASSYRRDTEAFF
TGTGCCAGCAGTTACCGCAGGGACACTGAAGCTTTCTTT
>TRBV23-1|.|TRBD1|TRBJ1-5
CASDGTGGGSNQPQHF
TGCGCCAGCGACGGGACAGGGGGAGGAAGCAATCAGCCCCAGCATTTT
>TRBV5-1|.|TRBD1|TRBJ1-3
CASSPSWTGTGNTIYF
TGCGCCAGCAGCCCATCTTGGACAGGCACTGGAAACACCATATATTTT
>TRBV5-4|.|.|TRBJ2-2
CASSPRTGTGELFF
TGTGCCAGCAGCCCCCGGACTGGAACCGGGGAGCTGTTTTTT
>TRBV5-4|once|TRBD1|TRBJ2-2
CASSPRTGGTGELFF
TGTGCCAGCAGCCCCCGGACAGGGGGCACCGGGGAGCTGTTTTTT
>TRBV7-9|.|TRBD2|TRBJ2-1
CASSITSEPEQFF
TGTGCCAGCAGCATCACTAGCGAGCCTGAGCAGTTCTTC
>TRBV15|.|TRBD1|TRBJ1-5
CATSTDRGSNQPQHF
TGTGCCACCAGCACCGACAGGGGTAGCAATCAGCCCCAGCATTTT
>TRBV6-1|.|TRBD2|TRBJ2-1
CASEREDHNEQFF
TGTGCCAGCGAACGGGAGGACCACAATGAGCAGTTCTTC
>TRBV6-5|.|.|TRBJ1-1
CAVQGPRQAFF
TGTGCCGTACAGGGACCGAGACAAGCTTTCTTT
>TRBV4-2|once|.|TRBJ1-2
CASSPVGGASGYTF
TGTGCCAGCAGCCCTGTGGGGGGGGCGAGTGGCTACACCTTC